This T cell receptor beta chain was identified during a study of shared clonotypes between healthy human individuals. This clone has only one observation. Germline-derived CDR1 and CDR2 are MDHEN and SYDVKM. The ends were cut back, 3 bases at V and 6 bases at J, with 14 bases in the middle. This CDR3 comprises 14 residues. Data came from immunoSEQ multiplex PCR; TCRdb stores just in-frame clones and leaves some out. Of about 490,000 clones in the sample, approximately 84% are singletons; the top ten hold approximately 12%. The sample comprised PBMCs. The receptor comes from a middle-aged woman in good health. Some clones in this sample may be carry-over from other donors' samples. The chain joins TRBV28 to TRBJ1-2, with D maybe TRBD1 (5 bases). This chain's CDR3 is CASSFVGGEHGYTF. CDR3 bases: TGTGCCAGCAGTTTCGTCGGGGGGGAGCATGGCTACACCTTC.